The entry that follows covers one TCR beta chain sequence. Its antigen remains unidentified. The sample belongs to a study of cytomegalovirus exposure and HLA in healthy donors. Study details: As released early, the data held roughly 85 million unique TCRs from HLA-typed donors. General observations from the study: Later analysis identified several of the most significant clusters that appeared linked to common viral pathogens.

PCR amplification relied on 60 Vbeta primers (plus 13 Jbeta primers). Libraries were prepared by immunoSEQ multiplex PCR; TCRdb keeps only in-frame clonotypes and omits some of them. This repertoire shows 80,000 to 130,000 clones, 80% to 90% found once; its top ten account for 1.2%. The V and J ends lost 3 bases and 7 bases, in that order; junction bases with no gene match: 14. The CDR3 totals 17 residues. Germline V lookup: CDR1 SGHDT, CDR2 YYEEEE. The chain couples TRBV5-6 to TRBJ2-5, with 11 bases matching TRBD2. This clonotype originated in a woman aged 18-29 years in good health and CMV-seronegative. Sequenced sample: PBMCs. As DNA, the CDR3 is TGTGCCAGCAGCTCACTAACTAGCGGGGGCTCAATGTGGACCCAGTACTTC. Translation: CASSSLTSGGSMWTQYF.